A single sample is the source of the 10 T cell receptor beta chains below, sequenced in a study of beta chain features in type 1 diabetes. General study results and limits: In every one of the four CD4+ subsets, TCRB CDR3s were moderately but significantly shorter in Type 1 diabetes patients.

Sequenced material consisted of expressed TCRB transcripts (all of the isolated RNA was reverse transcribed). Method: immunoSEQ multiplex PCR; TCRdb's copy keeps in-frame clones and lacks some. The sample comprises roughly 160,000 clones, over 6% of which are singletons, and approximately 0.54% rests with the top ten. No cognate antigen is known for these TCRs. The sequenced sample was central memory CD4+ T cells from blood. The receptors here all came from a man younger than 30 with type 1 diabetes.

Only a few counts were recorded for this clone. The chain has TRBV18 and TRBJ1-5; 9 bases are a match to TRBD1. CDR3 length: 15 residues. In germline, CDR1 is KGHSH, CDR2 LQKENI. The ends lost 3 bases at V and 4 bases at J; junction bases unmatched: 4. CDR3 sequence (DNA): TGTGCCAGCTCACCGGGACAGGGATTTAATCAGCCCCAGCATTTT. As protein: CASSPGQGFNQPQHF. Full variable domain (remainder filled in from reference TRBV18 and TRBJ1-5): NAGVMQNPRHLVRRRGQEARLRCSPMKGHSHVYWYRQLPEEGLKFMVYLQKENIIDESGMPKERFSAEFPKEGPSILRIQQVVRGDSAAYFCASSPGQGFNQPQHFGDGTRLSIL.

This clone was counted a few times. This rearrangement joins TRBV15 to TRBJ1-4, with 8 bases identical to TRBD1. V was clipped by 0 bases and J by 7 bases; unmatched bases: 4. CDR3 length equals 15 residues. In germline, CDR1 is LNHNV, CDR2 YYDKDF (reference sequence). The CDR3 here is CATSRDRDRREKLFF. The CDR3 DNA reads as TGTGCCACCAGCAGAGATCGGGACAGGCGTGAAAAACTGTTTTTT.

This clone was observed a few times. CDR3 sequence: CASNGGYGVSTEAFF. CDR3 coding DNA: TGTGCCAGCAATGGGGGCTACGGGGTAAGCACTGAAGCTTTCTTT. The V and J genes are TRBV2 and TRBJ1-1; D is possibly TRBD1 (6 bases). The CDR3 is 15 amino acids. Trimming stripped 7 bases from V and 4 bases from J, with 19 bases between. Germline lookup yields CDR1 SNHLY and CDR2 FYNNEI.

This chain uses TRBV7-2 with TRBJ2-7, with D uncertain. Looked up from germline, CDR1 is SGHTA and CDR2 is FQGNSA. CDR3 length: 12 amino acids. The V end lost 5 bases, the J end lost 6 bases, and 11 bases lay between the germline ends. The CDR3 is CASSLGGREQYF. The CDR3 DNA sequence: TGTGCCAGCAGCCTTGGCGGTCGCGAGCAGTACTTC. The full variable domain, completed using reference TRBV7-2 and TRBJ2-7, is GAGVSQSPSNKVTEKGKDVELRCDPISGHTALYWYRQSLGQGLEFLIYFQGNSAPDKSGLPSDRFSAERTGGSVSTLTIQRTQQEDSAVYLCASSLGGREQYFGPGTRLTVT.

V gene TRBV29-1 combines with J gene TRBJ1-2; D might be TRBD1 (5 bases). The CDR3 is 13 amino acids. With 0 bases removed from V and 7 bases from J, the gap between germline ends came to 12 bases. The germline V gene has CDR1 SQVTM and CDR2 ANQGSEA. The CDR3 loop reads CSVEDQGLSGYTF. CDR3 DNA sequence: TGCAGCGTTGAAGATCAGGGTTTAAGTGGCTACACCTTC.

The rearrangement joins TRBV27 to TRBJ2-2; 11 positions match TRBD1. After removal of 6 bases from V and 4 bases from J, the junction contained 4 bases not matched to a gene. The germline V gene has CDR1 MNHEY and CDR2 SMNVEV (reference sequence). The CDR3 loop spans 15 amino acids. The CDR3 sequence: CASSMDRGRTGELFF. The CDR3 DNA is TGTGCCAGCAGCATGGACAGGGGGCGCACCGGGGAGCTGTTTTTT.

This clone was picked up many times. V gene TRBV15 combines with J gene TRBJ2-1; TRBD2 aligns across 8 bases. Germline assignment: CDR1 LNHNV and CDR2 YYDKDF (reference sequence). Trimming cost V 1 base and J 3 bases; bases outside gene matches: 2. This CDR3 contains 15 residues. This CDR3 is CATSRVLADYNEQFF. The CDR3 region has the DNA TGTGCCACCAGCAGAGTACTAGCGGACTACAATGAGCAGTTCTTC. Full variable domain (outside the CDR3, taken from reference TRBV15 and TRBJ2-1): DAMVIQNPRYQVTQFGKPVTLSCSQTLNHNVMYWYQQKSSQAPKLLFHYYDKDFNNEADTPDNFQSRRPNTSFCFLDIRSPGLGDTAMYLCATSRVLADYNEQFFGPGTRLTVL.

This clone was recorded a few times. The chain links TRBV19 to TRBJ2-5; TRBD2 matches 10 bases. The V segment lost 1 base and the J segment 1 base; nucleotides outside the gene matches: 12. In germline, CDR1 is LNHDA, CDR2 SQIVND (reference sequence). The CDR3 has 19 amino acids. CDR3 in amino acids: CASSIGLAGGLLAQETQYF. CDR3 bases: TGTGCCAGTAGTATAGGGTTAGCGGGGGGACTCCTCGCCCAAGAGACCCAGTACTTC.

There are a few counts of this clone. The chain uses TRBV28 and TRBJ1-1; D unclear. Germline V gene lookup returns CDR1 MDHEN and CDR2 SYDVKM. This CDR3 has 12 amino acids. V shed 4 bases and J shed 5 bases, with 8 bases lying between them. CDR3 sequence: CASSSQITEAFF. The CDR3 bases are TGTGCCAGCAGTTCACAGATAACTGAAGCTTTCTTT.

This clone was counted between two and nine times. The rearrangement joins TRBV29-1 to TRBJ2-1; 8 nucleotides align to TRBD1. The CDR3 runs to 15 residues. Germline CDR1 SQVTM, CDR2 ANQGSEA. Germline trimming cut 4 bases from V and 4 bases from J; bases unmatched to any gene: 9. CDR3 residues: CSVATSGTGYNEQFF. In nucleotides, the CDR3 is TGCAGCGTTGCAACCTCCGGGACAGGTTACAATGAGCAGTTCTTC.